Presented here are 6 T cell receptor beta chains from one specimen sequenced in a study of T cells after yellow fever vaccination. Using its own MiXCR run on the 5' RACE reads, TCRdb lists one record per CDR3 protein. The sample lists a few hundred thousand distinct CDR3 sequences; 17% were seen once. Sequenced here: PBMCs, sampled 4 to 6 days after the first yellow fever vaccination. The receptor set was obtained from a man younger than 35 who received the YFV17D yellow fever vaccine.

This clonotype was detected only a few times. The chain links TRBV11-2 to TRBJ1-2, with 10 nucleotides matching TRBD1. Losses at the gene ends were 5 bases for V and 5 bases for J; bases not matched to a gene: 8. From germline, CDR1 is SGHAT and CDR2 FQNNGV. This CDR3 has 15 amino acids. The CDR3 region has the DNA TGTGCCAGCAGCCCGGGATGGACAGGGGGGTATGGCTACACCTTC. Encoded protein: CASSPGWTGGYGYTF.

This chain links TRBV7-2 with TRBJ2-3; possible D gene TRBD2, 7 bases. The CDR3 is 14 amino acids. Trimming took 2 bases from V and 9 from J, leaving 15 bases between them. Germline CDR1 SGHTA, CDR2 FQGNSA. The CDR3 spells CASSLPGGPGTQYF. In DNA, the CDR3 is TGTGCCAGCAGCTTACCGGGGGGCCCCGGCACGCAGTATTTT. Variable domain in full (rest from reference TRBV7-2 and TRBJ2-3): GAGVSQSPSNKVTEKGKDVELRCDPISGHTALYWYRQSLGQGLEFLIYFQGNSAPDKSGLPSDRFSAERTGGSVSTLTIQRTQQEDSAVYLCASSLPGGPGTQYFGPGTRLTVL.

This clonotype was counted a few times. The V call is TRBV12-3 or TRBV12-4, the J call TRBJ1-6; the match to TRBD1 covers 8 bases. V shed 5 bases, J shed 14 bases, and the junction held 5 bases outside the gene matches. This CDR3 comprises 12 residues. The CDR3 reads CASSTQGATLHF. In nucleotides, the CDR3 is TGTGCCAGCAGTACGCAGGGGGCAACCCTCCACTTT.

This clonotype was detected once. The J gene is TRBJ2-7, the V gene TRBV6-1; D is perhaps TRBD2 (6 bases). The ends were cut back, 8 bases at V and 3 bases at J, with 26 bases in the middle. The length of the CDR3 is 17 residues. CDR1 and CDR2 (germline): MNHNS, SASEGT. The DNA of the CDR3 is TGTGCCAGCGAGGCAACGTTGGGACTTCCCACAGACTACGAGCAGTACGTC. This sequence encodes CASEATLGLPTDYEQYV.

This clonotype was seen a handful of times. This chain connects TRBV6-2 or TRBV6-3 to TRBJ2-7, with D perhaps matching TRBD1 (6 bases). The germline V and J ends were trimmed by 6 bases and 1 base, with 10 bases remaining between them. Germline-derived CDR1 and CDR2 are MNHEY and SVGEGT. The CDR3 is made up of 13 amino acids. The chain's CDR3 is CASRHRASYEQYF. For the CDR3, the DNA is TGTGCCAGCAGGCACAGGGCGTCCTACGAGCAGTACTTC.

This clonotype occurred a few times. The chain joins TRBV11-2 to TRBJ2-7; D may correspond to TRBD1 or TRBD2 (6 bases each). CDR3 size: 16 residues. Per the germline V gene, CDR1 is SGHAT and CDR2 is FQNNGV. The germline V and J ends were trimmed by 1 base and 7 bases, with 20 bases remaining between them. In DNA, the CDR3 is TGTGCCAGCAGCTTAGTCGTTCTCGGGGGCTCCGGGGAGCAGTACTTC. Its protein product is CASSLVVLGGSGEQYF.